This T cell receptor (beta chain) was sequenced for a study of CD8 T cells in ankylosing spondylitis. This CDR3 has 18 residues. Germline V lookup: CDR1 SGHAT, CDR2 FQNNGV. V was shortened by 3 bases and J by 0 bases, with 17 bases between the two germline ends. Ten or more counts support this clonotype. Using its own MiXCR run on the 5' RACE reads, TCRdb lists one record per CDR3 protein. The sample lists 130,000 or so distinct CDR3 sequences, 6% to 8.5% occurring once. J is TRBJ2-2 and V is TRBV11-2; D uncertain. The sequenced sample was blood, either unsorted or a sorted T cell fraction (not recorded which). The TCR sequence derives from a male donor with ankylosing spondylitis or in good health (not recorded which). CDR3 loop: CASSFTPLLTANTGELFF. The CDR3 region has the DNA TGTGCCAGCAGCTTCACCCCGTTACTGACCGCGAACACCGGGGAGCTGTTTTTT.